This T cell receptor (beta chain) was recovered during a study of T cell responses to AZD1222 COVID-19 vaccine. V was clipped by 8 bases and J by 8 bases, with 7 bases between them. The CDR3 length is 11 residues. CDR1 is SNHLY, CDR2 FYNNEI, per germline. This clone was found a few times. Assay used: immunoSEQ multiplex PCR; TCRdb lists only in-frame clones, some missing. This sample has approximately 100,000 clones, with roughly 88% found just once. The clonotype was recovered from an adult in good health. The rearrangement uses TRBV2 and TRBJ1-6; D remains ambiguous. The material was peripheral blood, obtained on day 0 of MenACWY control vaccination. The CDR3 DNA sequence: TGTGCCAGCGGGGAAGATTCACCCCTCCACTTT. Its protein is CASGEDSPLHF.